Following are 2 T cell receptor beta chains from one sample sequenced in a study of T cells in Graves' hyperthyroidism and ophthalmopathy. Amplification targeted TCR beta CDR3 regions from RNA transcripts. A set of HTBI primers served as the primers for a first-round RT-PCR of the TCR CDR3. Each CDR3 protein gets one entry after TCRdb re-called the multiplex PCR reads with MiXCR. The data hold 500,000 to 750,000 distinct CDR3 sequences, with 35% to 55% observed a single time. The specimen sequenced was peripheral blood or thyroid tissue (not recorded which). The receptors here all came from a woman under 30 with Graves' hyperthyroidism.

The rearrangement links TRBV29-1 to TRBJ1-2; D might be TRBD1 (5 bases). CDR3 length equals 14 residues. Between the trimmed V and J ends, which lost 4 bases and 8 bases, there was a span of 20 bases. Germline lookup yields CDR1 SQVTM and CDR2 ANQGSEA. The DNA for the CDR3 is TGCAGCGTTGGGGCAGGGAAGTCGGCCTACGGCTACACCTTC. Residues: CSVGAGKSAYGYTF.

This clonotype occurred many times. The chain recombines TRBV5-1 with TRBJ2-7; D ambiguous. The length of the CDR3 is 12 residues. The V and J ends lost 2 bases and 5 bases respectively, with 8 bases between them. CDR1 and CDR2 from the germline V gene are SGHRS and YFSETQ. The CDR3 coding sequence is TGCGCCAGCAGCTTTATCTCTAACGAGCAGTACTTC. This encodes CASSFISNEQYF. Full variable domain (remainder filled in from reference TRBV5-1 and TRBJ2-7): KAGVTQTPRYLIKTRGQQVTLSCSPISGHRSVSWYQQTPGQGLQFLFEYFSETQRNKGNFPGRFSGRQFSNSRSEMNVSTLELGDSALYLCASSFISNEQYFGPGTRLTVT.